This T cell receptor (beta chain) is drawn from a study of CD8 T cells in ankylosing spondylitis. Study-wide results and limits: Ankylosing spondylitis blood appeared to be characterized by a TCR beta motif of several highly homologous variants.

Note on this clonotype: Its antigen is as yet unknown.

Unmatched junction bases numbered 7, after V lost 6 bases and J lost 4 bases. The CDR3 covers 15 residues. The authors made TCR beta libraries by quantitative 5'-RACE with molecular barcodes. One entry per CDR3 protein, called by TCRdb with MiXCR from the 5' RACE reads. The sample lists 700,000 or so distinct CDR3 sequences, 15% to 20% seen once, with under 20% in the top ten. Sequenced input: blood, either unsorted or a sorted T cell fraction (not recorded which). The TCR was taken from a male donor with ankylosing spondylitis. The chain couples TRBV12-3 or TRBV12-4 to TRBJ1-2, with 11 positions matching TRBD1. The CDR3 loop is CASRPGTGGSYGYTF. The CDR3 nucleotides are TGTGCCAGCAGACCCGGGACAGGGGGTTCCTATGGCTACACCTTC.